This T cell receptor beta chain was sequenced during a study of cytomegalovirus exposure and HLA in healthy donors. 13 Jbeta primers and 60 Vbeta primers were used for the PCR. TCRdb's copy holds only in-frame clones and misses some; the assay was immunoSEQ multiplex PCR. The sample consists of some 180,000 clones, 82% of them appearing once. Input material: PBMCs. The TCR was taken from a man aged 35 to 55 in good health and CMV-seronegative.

As DNA, the CDR3 is TGCGCCAGCAGCCCGTATGGGGGGGGGACAGATACGCAGTATTTT. This codes for CASSPYGGGTDTQYF. The V and J genes are TRBV4-3 and TRBJ2-3; 7 nucleotides agree with TRBD2. CDR1 and CDR2 (germline): LGHNA, YSLEER. The CDR3 spans 15 residues. The trim removed 4 bases at V and 3 bases at J, leaving 7 bases unmatched.